This passage covers 32 T cell receptor beta chains from one sample sequenced in a study of blood T cell repertoires in COVID-19. TCRdb's table, derived via immunoSEQ multiplex PCR, lists solely in-frame clones and lacks some. Of about 150,000 clones listed, roughly nine tenths are singletons. Sequencing was carried out using peripheral blood. The receptors stem from a woman in her 70s with acute or convalescent COVID-19.

The rearrangement links TRBV7-9 to TRBJ1-6; 8 nucleotides align to TRBD1. Germline CDR1 is SEHNR and CDR2 is FQNEAQ (reference sequence). The CDR3 consists of 14 residues. The V gene end was trimmed by 7 bases and the J gene end by 7 bases; junction bases not matched to a gene: 6. The CDR3: CASTYGQGNSPLHF. In DNA, the CDR3 is TGTGCCAGCACCTATGGACAGGGAAATTCACCCCTCCACTTT.

V is TRBV6-2 or TRBV6-3 and J is TRBJ1-2, with TRBD1 identical over 10 bases. Germline assignment: CDR1 MNHEY and CDR2 SVGEGT. The V and J ends lost 5 bases and 2 bases, in that order; junction bases with no gene match: 2. The length of the CDR3 is 14 residues. In DNA, the CDR3 is TGTGCCAGCAGTCAGACAGGGGGCAACTATGGCTACACCTTC. This codes for CASSQTGGNYGYTF.

The rearrangement uses TRBV10-1 and TRBJ1-6; D not resolved. The V gene lost 0 bases and the J gene lost 8 bases, with 5 bases spanning the gap. The CDR3 is made up of 13 amino acids. Germline V gene data show CDR1 as WNHNN and CDR2 as SYGVQD (reference sequence). The CDR3 sequence: CASSESNYSPLHF. CDR3 in DNA: TGCGCCAGCAGTGAGTCCAACTATTCACCCCTCCACTTT.

The chain uses TRBV7-6 and TRBJ2-1; TRBD2 aligns across 8 bases. Germline-derived CDR1 and CDR2 are SGHVS and FNYEAQ. Losses at the gene ends were 1 base for V and 0 bases for J; bases not matched to a gene: 5. The CDR3 extends over 17 amino acids. The CDR3 here is CASSLVPGTSSYNEQFF. Here the CDR3 DNA reads TGTGCCAGCAGCTTAGTACCCGGGACTAGCTCCTACAATGAGCAGTTCTTC.

The chain couples TRBV11-2 to TRBJ2-1; 8 positions match TRBD2. V shed 1 base and J 9 bases; nucleotides not matched to a gene: 8. Germline lookup yields CDR1 SGHAT and CDR2 FQNNGV. This CDR3 contains 15 residues. The CDR3: CASSLVLAAGGEQFF. The DNA of the CDR3 is TGTGCCAGCAGCTTAGTACTAGCGGCCGGGGGTGAGCAGTTCTTC.

This chain connects TRBV6-1 to TRBJ1-5; 7 bases are shared with TRBD1. The germline V gene has CDR1 MNHNS and CDR2 SASEGT. There are 16 residues in the CDR3. The junction had 12 bases not matched to a gene; V was cut back by 3 bases and J by 7 bases. This chain's CDR3 is CASSDHDRADAQPQHF. CDR3 bases: TGTGCCAGCAGTGACCACGACAGGGCGGACGCCCAGCCCCAGCATTTT.

The chain combines TRBV11-3 with TRBJ1-1; D possibly corresponds to TRBD1 (5 bases). CDR1 is SGHNT and CDR2 is YENEEA in the germline V gene. This CDR3 spans 13 amino acids. V was clipped by 3 bases and J by 2 bases, with 7 bases between them. The CDR3 DNA is TGTGCCAGCAGCTTCGACAGTAACACTGAAGCTTTCTTT. Its translation: CASSFDSNTEAFF.

This clone showed up just a few times. For the CDR3, the DNA is TGTGCCAGCAGCTCAGGGAACAGGGACTCACCCCTCCACTTT. Protein product: CASSSGNRDSPLHF. This sequence joins TRBV7-9 and TRBJ1-6; D may be TRBD1 (6 bases). The CDR3 runs 14 residues. The V and J ends lost 4 bases and 10 bases respectively, with 14 bases between them. CDR1 and CDR2 (germline): SEHNR, FQNEAQ (reference sequence).

This clone appeared a single time. The chain carries TRBV7-8 and TRBJ1-2; TRBD1 is a possible D gene (5 bases). The CDR3 extends over 13 amino acids. Germline CDR1 reads SGHVS; CDR2 reads FQNEAQ. V was clipped by 5 bases and J by 8 bases, with 15 bases between them. The CDR3 here is CASSLDLRGGYTF. CDR3 DNA sequence: TGTGCCAGCAGCCTTGACCTCCGGGGGGGCTACACCTTC.

J is TRBJ1-2 and V is TRBV14; no clear D gene. Germline lookup yields CDR1 SGHDN and CDR2 FVKESK. Trimming stripped 1 base from V and 0 bases from J, with 12 bases between. This CDR3 region has 16 residues. CDR3 residues: CASSQGGAETNYGYTF. The DNA for the CDR3 is TGTGCCAGCAGCCAAGGAGGTGCAGAAACTAACTATGGCTACACCTTC. The variable domain in full, completed from reference TRBV14 and TRBJ1-2, reads EAGVTQFPSHSVIEKGQTVTLRCDPISGHDNLYWYRRVMGKEIKFLLHFVKESKQDESGMPNNRFLAERTGGTYSTLKVQPAELEDSGVYFCASSQGGAETNYGYTFGSGTRLTVV.

This clone has a handful of counts. The chain links TRBV12-3 or TRBV12-4 to TRBJ1-1; no clear D. The CDR3 loop spans 12 amino acids. Trimming shortened V by 0 bases and J by 10 bases, and 9 bases separated the two germline ends. The chain's CDR3 is CASSLAGVGAFF. DNA of the CDR3: TGTGCCAGCAGTTTAGCCGGGGTAGGAGCTTTCTTT.

The gene calls are TRBV6-5 and TRBJ1-2; perhaps TRBD1 as D (5 bases). V lost 4 bases, J lost 9 bases, and 21 bases lay in between. This CDR3 has 15 residues. Germline V gene lookup returns CDR1 MNHEY and CDR2 SVGAGI. CDR3 amino acids: CASSFPGTQDVSYTF. DNA of the CDR3: TGTGCCAGCAGTTTCCCCGGGACTCAGGACGTGAGCTACACCTTC.

V is TRBV10-2 and J is TRBJ2-5, with a possible D match to TRBD2 (5 bases). The CDR3 length is 13 residues. Trimming took 4 bases from V and 5 from J, leaving 11 bases between them. Looked up from germline, CDR1 is WSHSY and CDR2 is SAAADI. This CDR3 is CASSVTGRETQYF. CDR3 nucleotide sequence: TGCGCCAGCAGTGTTACGGGAAGGGAGACCCAGTACTTC.

The chain links TRBV29-1 to TRBJ1-2; 7 bases align to TRBD1. V was pared by 7 bases and J by 4 bases, with 6 bases of the junction left unmatched. The length of the CDR3 is 12 residues. The V gene's germline CDR1 is SQVTM and CDR2 ANQGSEA. CDR3 region: CSAVDRTYGYTF. CDR3 coding DNA: TGCAGCGCCGTGGACAGGACCTATGGCTACACCTTC.

This clone was detected once. The chain couples TRBV30 to TRBJ1-5, with no clear D. Germline V gene sequence: CDR1 GTSNPN, CDR2 SVGIG (reference sequence). With 0 bases removed from V and 3 bases from J, the gap between germline ends came to 9 bases. This CDR3 is built from 14 residues. CDR3 sequence: CAWSVWADNQPQHF. DNA of the CDR3: TGTGCCTGGAGTGTTTGGGCAGACAATCAGCCCCAGCATTTT. The entire variable domain, with the rest obtained from reference TRBV30 and TRBJ1-5, is as follows: SQTIHQWPATLVQPVGSPLSLECTVEGTSNPNLYWYRQAAGRGLQLLFYSVGIGQISSEVPQNLSASRPQDRQFILSSKKLLLSDSGFYLCAWSVWADNQPQHFGDGTRLSIL.

The V call is TRBV11-2, the J call TRBJ2-7, with D tentatively TRBD2 (6 bases). V lost 0 bases and J lost 8, with 26 bases in between. The CDR3 covers 18 residues. Germline-derived CDR1 and CDR2 are SGHAT and FQNNGV. CDR3 sequence (DNA): TGTGCCAGCAGCTTAGATGGCCGTGGCCAGCGGGCCTGGAACAAGCAGTACTTC. This encodes CASSLDGRGQRAWNKQYF.

The chain combines TRBV18 with TRBJ1-6; the match to TRBD1 covers 9 bases. The V and J ends lost 1 base and 8 bases, in that order; junction bases with no gene match: 6. The CDR3 has 16 amino acids. Germline CDR1 is KGHSH and CDR2 is LQKENI. The CDR3 coding sequence is TGTGCCAGCTCACCACGGCGGACAGGGGAGGATTCACCCCTCCACTTT. It specifies CASSPRRTGEDSPLHF.

The chain uses TRBV28 and TRBJ1-1; TRBD1 is a possible D gene (5 bases). Germline V gene sequence: CDR1 MDHEN, CDR2 SYDVKM. Trimming took 6 bases from V and 4 from J, leaving 12 bases between them. CDR3 length: 13 amino acids. The CDR3 spells CASSPVTGTEAFF. The CDR3 DNA reads as TGTGCCAGCAGCCCAGTAACAGGCACTGAAGCTTTCTTT. The full variable domain, rest sourced from reference TRBV28 and TRBJ1-1, is DVKVTQSSRYLVKRTGEKVFLECVQDMDHENMFWYRQDPGLGLRLIYFSYDVKMKEKGDIPEGYSVSREKKERFSLILESASTNQTSMYLCASSPVTGTEAFFGQGTRLTVV.

J is TRBJ2-2 and V is TRBV18, with TRBD1 matching over 11 bases. This CDR3 spans 16 amino acids. Losses at the gene ends were 5 bases for V and 4 bases for J; bases not matched to a gene: 6. Germline V gene data show CDR1 as KGHSH and CDR2 as LQKENI. DNA of the CDR3: TGTGCCAGCTCAAGCCGAGGGACAGGGGGCACCGGGGAGCTGTTTTTT. It encodes CASSSRGTGGTGELFF.

This clone was observed a few times. This rearrangement joins TRBV5-6 to TRBJ1-5, with 10 bases that match TRBD1. CDR1 is SGHDT and CDR2 is YYEEEE in the germline V gene. With 2 bases clipped from V and 4 bases from J, the junction kept 9 bases outside the gene matches. The CDR3 covers 17 residues. CDR3 residues: CASSFFGTGDWNQPQHF. The CDR3 DNA reads TGTGCCAGCAGCTTCTTCGGGACAGGGGATTGGAATCAGCCCCAGCATTTT.

This chain joins TRBV27 and TRBJ2-3; 8 nucleotides agree with TRBD1. Losses at the gene ends were 0 bases for V and 4 bases for J; bases not matched to a gene: 6. Germline-derived CDR1 and CDR2 are MNHEY and SMNVEV (reference sequence). This CDR3 has 16 amino acids. The CDR3 region is CASSLSSRGRADTQYF. The CDR3 DNA reads as TGTGCCAGCAGTTTATCGTCCAGGGGGCGCGCAGATACGCAGTATTTT.

The V call is TRBV28, the J call TRBJ1-2; 10 nucleotides match TRBD1. The CDR3 length is 15 residues. CDR1 and CDR2 (germline): MDHEN, SYDVKM. Trimming removed 7 bases from V and 7 bases from J; junction bases left unmatched: 12. CDR3 DNA sequence: TGTGCCAGCATATACCGGGACAGGGGCAACAGTGGCTACACCTTC. Its translation is CASIYRDRGNSGYTF.

The rearrangement joins TRBV7-2 to TRBJ2-7; a weak D match, TRBD2 (5 bases). The CDR3 is 14 residues long. Germline assignment: CDR1 SGHTA and CDR2 FQGNSA. The V end was cut by 3 bases, the J end by 0 bases, with 9 bases between. Here the CDR3 reads CASSFFGGSYEQYF. The CDR3, as DNA: TGTGCCAGCAGCTTTTTTGGAGGCTCCTACGAGCAGTACTTC.

The chain carries TRBV3-1 (or the pseudogene TRBV3-2) and TRBJ1-5; D unclear. The CDR3 runs 14 residues. The V gene's germline CDR1 is LGHDT and CDR2 YNNKEL (reference sequence). The V gene lost 4 bases and the J gene lost 0 bases, with 7 bases spanning the gap. This CDR3 is CASSLYSSNQPQHF. CDR3 sequence (DNA): TGTGCCAGCAGCCTATACAGTAGCAATCAGCCCCAGCATTTT.

This chain joins TRBV19 and TRBJ1-6, with D possibly TRBD1 on 6 matching bases. Germline loops: CDR1 LNHDA, CDR2 SQIVND (reference sequence). The CDR3 sequence is 12 residues long. V lost 5 bases and J 16 bases, leaving 15 bases between the germline ends. The CDR3 DNA is TGTGCCAGTAGTCCGAATACAGGGAGACTCCACTTT. Translated: CASSPNTGRLHF.

This chain connects TRBV6-5 to TRBJ1-5; 7 nucleotides line up with TRBD1. The trim removed 6 bases at V and 7 bases at J, leaving 3 bases unmatched. The CDR3 contains 12 residues. Per germline, CDR1 MNHEY and CDR2 SVGAGI. DNA of the CDR3: TGTGCCAGCAGAAACAGGGGCCAGCCCCAGCATTTT. Its translation is CASRNRGQPQHF.

The chain is built from TRBV3-1 (or the pseudogene TRBV3-2) and TRBJ2-6, with D possibly matching TRBD2 (6 bases). V was shortened by 0 bases and J by 0 bases, with 12 bases between the two germline ends. CDR1 and CDR2 from the germline V gene are LGHDT and YNNKEL (reference sequence). CDR3 size: 18 residues. CDR3 DNA sequence: TGTGCCAGCAGCCAAGATCGGGGGTTTACCTCTGGGGCCAACGTCCTGACTTTC. Its translation: CASSQDRGFTSGANVLTF.

This chain uses TRBV5-5 with TRBJ2-5; 7 bases agree with TRBD2. Trimming took 2 bases from V and 4 from J; bases not matched to a gene: 5. From germline, CDR1 is SGHKS and CDR2 YYEKEE (reference sequence). The CDR3 has 14 amino acids. The CDR3 DNA follows: TGTGCCAGCAGCTTAAGCCCGGGGGGAGAGACCCAGTACTTC. Amino acids: CASSLSPGGETQYF.

The rearrangement joins TRBV28 to TRBJ1-1; 7 positions match TRBD1. V trimming: 3 bases; J trimming: 1 base; junction bases outside the gene matches: 2. Germline CDR1 and CDR2: MDHEN and SYDVKM. There are 14 residues in the CDR3. CDR3 loop: CASSLAGGNTEAFF. CDR3 DNA: TGTGCCAGCAGTTTGGCAGGGGGGAACACTGAAGCTTTCTTT.

V is TRBV5-4 and J is TRBJ1-6, with D tentatively TRBD1 (5 bases). Trimming removed 0 bases at V and 0 bases at J, with 10 bases between. The V gene's germline CDR1 is SGHNT and CDR2 YYREEE (reference sequence). The CDR3 runs to 17 residues. The CDR3 is CASSLESGISYNSPLHF. The CDR3 bases are TGTGCCAGCAGCTTGGAGTCAGGGATCTCCTATAATTCACCCCTCCACTTT.

CDR3 residues: CASSSDRGNYGYTF. The CDR3 region has the DNA TGTGCCAGCAGTTCTGACAGGGGGAACTATGGCTACACCTTC. The rearrangement joins TRBV2 to TRBJ1-2; TRBD1 matches at 9 bases. Germline CDR1 SNHLY, CDR2 FYNNEI. Trimming took 5 bases from V and 2 from J; bases not matched to a gene: 3. The CDR3 sequence is 14 residues long.

The chain's CDR3 is CASSLSGTGDSPLHF. CDR3 bases: TGTGCCAGCAGCCTGTCAGGGACAGGGGATTCACCCCTCCACTTT. V usage is TRBV6-2 or TRBV6-3 and J usage is TRBJ1-6, with 10 positions matching TRBD1. Germline V gives CDR1 MNHEY, CDR2 SVGEGT. The trim removed 6 bases at V and 8 bases at J, leaving 7 bases unmatched. The CDR3 consists of 15 residues.